A single sample is the source of the 18 T cell receptor beta chains below, sequenced in a study of T cell repertoires in aging, cancer and after chemotherapy. Amplification of TCR beta used genomic DNA extracted from peripheral blood. TRB rearrangements spanning V, D and J were amplified using mixed TRB-A/B primers. TCRdb processed the multiplex PCR reads anew with MiXCR; each CDR3 protein has one entry. Of fewer than 15,000 distinct CDR3 sequences in the sample, under 30% are singletons; the top ten hold over 45%. The sequenced sample was blood. All receptors derive from a human donor in good health.

In its sample, this clonotype is medium-sized. The rearrangement links TRBV6-5 to TRBJ1-6; D gene unclear. V shed 2 bases and J shed 8 bases, with 13 bases lying between them. Germline V CDR1 and CDR2: MNHEY, SVGAGI. The CDR3 extends over 15 amino acids. CDR3 region: CASSYTYQGYSPLHF. CDR3 in DNA: TGTGCCAGCAGTTACACTTACCAAGGATATTCACCCCTCCACTTT.

This clonotype has only a few counts. The V gene is TRBV12-3 or TRBV12-4, the J gene TRBJ1-6; 10 nucleotides line up with TRBD1. The trim removed 4 bases at V and 9 bases at J, leaving 6 bases unmatched. This CDR3 comprises 15 residues. The CDR3 sequence is CASSSSGQGVSPLHF. CDR3 in DNA: TGTGCCAGCAGTTCAAGTGGACAGGGGGTTTCACCCCTCCACTTT.

This clonotype has just a few counts. The V and J genes are TRBV15 and TRBJ1-1; the D gene is possibly TRBD1 (5 bases). The CDR3 loop spans 15 amino acids. Germline-derived CDR1 and CDR2 are LNHNV and YYDKDF (reference sequence). V shed 5 bases and J shed 2 bases, with 15 bases lying between them. This chain's CDR3 is CATSSGGGANTEAFF. CDR3 sequence (DNA): TGTGCCACCAGCTCAGGAGGAGGGGCCAACACTGAAGCTTTCTTT.

This clonotype was counted a few times. This rearrangement joins TRBV18 to TRBJ2-3; D uncertain. This CDR3 spans 11 amino acids. From germline, CDR1 is KGHSH and CDR2 LQKENI. Deletions cut 3 bases from V and 7 bases from J, with 5 bases between. The CDR3 is CASSPSHTQYF. The CDR3 DNA sequence: TGTGCCAGCTCACCTTCACATACGCAGTATTTT.

V usage is TRBV5-1 and J usage is TRBJ2-7; TRBD1 matches 9 bases. This CDR3 is 17 amino acids long. With 1 base clipped from V and 3 bases from J, the junction kept 11 bases outside the gene matches. Germline V gene data show CDR1 as SGHRS and CDR2 as YFSETQ. The CDR3 DNA is TGCGCCAGCAGCTTGTTTCCCCTGGACAGGGGAAACTACGAGCAGTACTTC. Amino acids: CASSLFPLDRGNYEQYF.

In this sample, this clonotype turned up a few times. The chain couples TRBV6-4 to TRBJ2-1; TRBD2 agrees at 8 bases. V lost 2 bases and J lost 3; bases outside the gene matches: 0. Germline CDR1 reads MRHNA; CDR2 reads SNTAGT. The length of the CDR3 is 14 residues. The CDR3 bases are TGTGCCAGCAGTGACCGGGGGGGCTACAATGAGCAGTTCTTC. It is translated as CASSDRGGYNEQFF.

The chain couples TRBV27 to TRBJ1-4; 7 bases are shared with TRBD1. There are 13 residues in the CDR3. Per the germline V gene, CDR1 is MNHEY and CDR2 is SMNVEV (reference sequence). With 6 bases clipped from V and 8 bases from J, the junction kept 6 bases outside the gene matches. In nucleotides, the CDR3 is TGTGCCAGCAGGGGACAGACCACGGAAAAACTGTTTTTT. Its protein product is CASRGQTTEKLFF. The whole variable domain, remainder taken from reference TRBV27 and TRBJ1-4, is EAQVTQNPRYLITVTGKKLTVTCSQNMNHEYMSWYRQDPGLGLRQIYYSMNVEVTDKGDVPEGYKVSRKEKRNFPLILESPSPNQTSLYFCASRGQTTEKLFFGSGTQLSVL.

The gene calls are TRBV5-1 and TRBJ2-7, with 11 positions matching TRBD2. Germline V gene sequence: CDR1 SGHRS, CDR2 YFSETQ. Trimming cost V 4 bases and J 6 bases; bases outside gene matches: 6. The CDR3 has 14 residues. CDR3 loop: CASSLSGGAVEQYF. The CDR3 DNA follows: TGCGCCAGCAGCCTTAGCGGGGGGGCGGTCGAGCAGTACTTC.

The chain recombines TRBV6-1 with TRBJ2-1; 10 bases are shared with TRBD2. CDR1 MNHNS and CDR2 SASEGT come from the germline V gene. Trimming at V came to 5 bases and at J to 9 bases, leaving 4 bases not matched to a gene. The CDR3 spans 13 residues. CDR3 sequence reads: CASSYLAGGEQFF. The CDR3 region has the DNA TGTGCCAGCAGTTACTTAGCGGGAGGTGAGCAGTTCTTC.

Comment on this clonotype: A junction end diverges from the germline sequence, so it may reflect a read error. V gene TRBV4-2 combines with J gene TRBJ1-1; no clear D. CDR3 length: 13 residues. Germline CDR1 and CDR2: LGHNA and YNFKEQ. CDR3 protein: CASSQEGAAEAFF. In nucleotides, the CDR3 is TGCGCCAGCAGCCAAGAGGGAGCGGCTGAAGCTTTCTTT.

This clonotype was seen many times. The V and J genes are TRBV7-2 and TRBJ2-1; 8 positions agree with TRBD2. CDR1 and CDR2 from the germline V gene are SGHTA and FQGNSA. The CDR3 consists of 15 residues. Trimming cost V 1 base and J 8 bases; bases outside gene matches: 7. The CDR3 region is CASSLVGGGFDEQFF. In nucleotides, the CDR3 is TGTGCCAGCAGCTTAGTTGGCGGGGGGTTCGATGAGCAGTTCTTC.

This chain joins TRBV15 and TRBJ2-6; 8 bases map to TRBD1. Losses at the gene ends were 3 bases for V and 6 bases for J; bases not matched to a gene: 10. Germline CDR1 and CDR2: LNHNV and YYDKDF (reference sequence). This CDR3 spans 17 amino acids. CDR3 nucleotide sequence: TGTGCCACCAGCAGCGGGACAGGTTATCCGTTGGCCAACGTCCTGACTTTC. Translated, it gives CATSSGTGYPLANVLTF. Variable domain in full (rest from reference TRBV15 and TRBJ2-6): DAMVIQNPRYQVTQFGKPVTLSCSQTLNHNVMYWYQQKSSQAPKLLFHYYDKDFNNEADTPDNFQSRRPNTSFCFLDIRSPGLGDTAMYLCATSSGTGYPLANVLTFGAGSRLTVL.

The J gene is TRBJ1-6, the V gene TRBV18, with D maybe TRBD1 (6 bases). The germline gives CDR1 KGHSH, CDR2 LQKENI. V lost 3 bases to trimming and J lost 7 bases, with 10 bases between them. The CDR3 length is 14 residues. For the CDR3, the DNA is TGTGCCAGCTCACCCCGACAGGAAAATTCACCCCTCCACTTT. Translation: CASSPRQENSPLHF.

The J gene is TRBJ1-6, the V gene TRBV5-4; no reliable D call. The germline V gene has CDR1 SGHNT and CDR2 YYREEE (reference sequence). Trimming removed 0 bases from V and 10 bases from J, with 8 bases in between. The CDR3 runs to 13 residues. CDR3 loop: CASSLDQDSPLHF. The CDR3 region has the DNA TGTGCCAGCAGCTTGGATCAGGACTCACCCCTCCACTTT.

The chain combines TRBV13 with TRBJ1-2; D is perhaps TRBD1 (5 bases). The germline V gene encodes CDR1 PRHDT and CDR2 FYEKMQ (reference sequence). This CDR3 has 15 residues. Trimming left V 5 bases short and J 1 base short, with 14 bases between. CDR3 nucleotides: TGTGCCAGCAGCCACCTGGGGGACTTTAACTATGGCTACACCTTC. It yields the protein CASSHLGDFNYGYTF.

This clonotype was seen only a few times. CDR3 coding DNA: TGTGCCAGCAGACGGGACACCGATGGCTACACCTTC. Translation: CASRRDTDGYTF. The V call is TRBV12-3 or TRBV12-4, the J call TRBJ1-2; D perhaps matches TRBD1 (6 bases). V dropped 6 bases and J dropped 6 bases, with 11 bases sitting between them. The CDR3 sequence is 12 residues long.

This clonotype showed up just a few times. This chain links TRBV5-1 with TRBJ1-3; 7 nucleotides match TRBD1. Germline loops: CDR1 SGHRS, CDR2 YFSETQ. The V and J ends lost 3 bases and 2 bases, in that order; junction bases with no gene match: 8. The CDR3 extends over 16 amino acids. CDR3 nucleotides: TGCGCCAGCAGCTCGTATGCAGGGGGTACTGGAAACACCATATATTTT. Its translation is CASSSYAGGTGNTIYF.

Concerning this clonotype itself: A read error may explain this, as a much larger clone is one base away. V gene TRBV19 combines with J gene TRBJ1-1, with 9 positions matching TRBD1. CDR3 length equals 13 residues. V lost 7 bases to trimming and J lost 4 bases; unmatched junction nucleotides: 4. The V gene's germline CDR1 is LNHDA and CDR2 SQIVND (reference sequence). The CDR3 is CASIQGASTEAFF. In nucleotides, the CDR3 is TGTGCCAGTATACAGGGGGCTAGCACTGAAGCTTTCTTT.